This is a list of T cell receptor beta chains from one sample in a study of T cells after yellow fever vaccination. TCRdb recomputed calls from the 5' RACE reads with MiXCR, one row per CDR3 protein. The table records roughly 45,000 distinct CDR3 sequences, more than 6% of them present only once. Sample: PBMCs, either bulk or a sorted T-cell subset (CD4+, CD8+, memory, or dextramer-sorted; not recorded which), taken 45 days after the yellow fever booster vaccination. Source of these receptors: a man under 40 who received the YFV17D yellow fever vaccine. The CDR3 runs from the conserved cysteine through the conserved F or W. Fields, in order: V gene, J gene, clone size, D gene, CDR3 DNA, CDR3 protein. The D gene is left open where the match is weak. A row's size may be missing; if present it is once, few, many or a size class.

V gene: TRBV7-2; J gene: TRBJ2-3; clone size: many; D gene: TRBD2; CDR3 DNA: TGTGCCAGCAGCTCGGGACTAGCGGGGGGGGTTGGAGATACGCAGTATTTT; CDR3 protein: CASSSGLAGGVGDTQYF
V gene: TRBV4-2; J gene: TRBJ2-3; clone size: many; D gene: -; CDR3 DNA: TGTGCCAGCAGCTTGACTAGCACAGATACGCAGTATTTT; CDR3 protein: CASSLTSTDTQYF
V gene: TRBV7-6; J gene: TRBJ1-1; clone size: few; D gene: -; CDR3 DNA: TGTGCCAGCAGCTTGTTGGGGGTCATGAACACTGAAGCTTTCTTT; CDR3 protein: CASSLLGVMNTEAFF
V gene: TRBV27; J gene: TRBJ1-6; clone size: -; D gene: TRBD1; CDR3 DNA: TGTGCCAGCAGTTTCTCGGGACAGGGGGGATCACCCCTCCACTTT; CDR3 protein: CASSFSGQGGSPLHF
V gene: TRBV9; J gene: TRBJ2-3; clone size: once; D gene: -; CDR3 DNA: TGTGCCAGCAGCGTAGTTGGAGACACAGATACGCAGTATTTT; CDR3 protein: CASSVVGDTDTQYF
V gene: TRBV12-3/TRBV12-4; J gene: TRBJ2-5; clone size: many; D gene: TRBD1; CDR3 DNA: TGTGCCAGCACCCTAGGGGGACAGGGTAAAGAGACCCAGTACTTC; CDR3 protein: CASTLGGQGKETQYF
V gene: TRBV10-2; J gene: TRBJ2-5; clone size: -; D gene: -; CDR3 DNA: TGCGCCAGCAGGGCTTCGGCGGCCCAAGAGACCCAGTACTTC; CDR3 protein: CASRASAAQETQYF
V gene: TRBV4-3; J gene: TRBJ2-5; clone size: many; D gene: -; CDR3 DNA: TGCGCCAGCAGTCAAGGACGGAAAGAGACCCAGTACTTC; CDR3 protein: CASSQGRKETQYF
V gene: TRBV30; J gene: TRBJ1-1; clone size: few; D gene: -; CDR3 DNA: TGTGCCTGGAGTAGAGGTAGCACTGAAGCTTTCTTT; CDR3 protein: CAWSRGSTEAFF
V gene: TRBV7-2; J gene: TRBJ2-5; clone size: many; D gene: -; CDR3 DNA: TGTGCCAGCAGCTTAGATCGGTCGCAGGCGGGGACCCAGTACTTC; CDR3 protein: CASSLDRSQAGTQYF
V gene: TRBV24-1; J gene: TRBJ2-5; clone size: few; D gene: -; CDR3 DNA: TGTGCCACCACCGCGGACAGTCAAGAGACCCAGTACTTC; CDR3 protein: CATTADSQETQYF
V gene: TRBV23-1; J gene: TRBJ1-5; clone size: -; D gene: TRBD1; CDR3 DNA: TGCGCCATGGGGACAGTTACTCATAGCAATCAGCCCCAGCATTTT; CDR3 protein: CAMGTVTHSNQPQHF
V gene: TRBV3-1; J gene: TRBJ1-5; clone size: many; D gene: TRBD1; CDR3 DNA: TGTGCCAGCAGCCAAGGTGGGACAGGGCCTCAGCCCCAGCATTTT; CDR3 protein: CASSQGGTGPQPQHF
V gene: TRBV20-1; J gene: TRBJ2-2; clone size: -; D gene: TRBD2; CDR3 DNA: TGCAGTGCCCCGGACCGGACTAGCGGGAACACCGGGGAGCTGTTTTTT; CDR3 protein: CSAPDRTSGNTGELFF
V gene: TRBV3-1; J gene: TRBJ1-2; clone size: many; D gene: -; CDR3 DNA: TGTGCCAGCAGCCAAGTTGGGCGGAACTATGGCTACACCTTC; CDR3 protein: CASSQVGRNYGYTF
V gene: TRBV5-1; J gene: TRBJ1-6; clone size: -; D gene: TRBD1; CDR3 DNA: TGCGCCAGCAGCTTAGAAGGGGGCGCAGGGTATAATTCACCCCTCCACTTT; CDR3 protein: CASSLEGGAGYNSPLHF
V gene: TRBV6-1; J gene: TRBJ2-1; clone size: many; D gene: -; CDR3 DNA: TGTGCCTCTCAGGGGTGGAACAATGAGCAGTTCTTC; CDR3 protein: CASQGWNNEQFF
V gene: TRBV6-2/TRBV6-3; J gene: TRBJ2-3; clone size: many; D gene: TRBD2; CDR3 DNA: TGTGCCAGCTATCCACGCGCGGGGGTCCGCACAGATACGCAGTATTTT; CDR3 protein: CASYPRAGVRTDTQYF
V gene: TRBV5-1; J gene: TRBJ2-1; clone size: many; D gene: TRBD2; CDR3 DNA: TGCGCCAGCAGCTTGATGGCGGGAGGGTACAATGAGCAGTTCTTC; CDR3 protein: CASSLMAGGYNEQFF
V gene: TRBV7-7; J gene: TRBJ2-1; clone size: many; D gene: TRBD2; CDR3 DNA: TGTGCCAGCAGCTCGGGACTAGCCAATGAGCAGTTCTTC; CDR3 protein: CASSSGLANEQFF
V gene: TRBV10-2; J gene: TRBJ1-6; clone size: many; D gene: -; CDR3 DNA: TGCGCCAGCAGTGATTCAGGGCACCGCTCCTATAATTCACCCCTCCACTTT; CDR3 protein: CASSDSGHRSYNSPLHF
V gene: TRBV7-8; J gene: TRBJ2-7; clone size: medium-sized; D gene: TRBD2; CDR3 DNA: TGTGCCAGCAGCTTAAGGGAGGGCTCCTACGAGCAGTACTTC; CDR3 protein: CASSLREGSYEQYF
V gene: TRBV27; J gene: TRBJ2-5; clone size: many; D gene: -; CDR3 DNA: TGTGCCAGCACCTGGAGGGGGACCCAGTACTTC; CDR3 protein: CASTWRGTQYF
V gene: TRBV7-9; J gene: TRBJ1-4; clone size: few; D gene: -; CDR3 DNA: TGTGCCAGCAGCCGCTTTGGTGAAAAACTGTTTTTT; CDR3 protein: CASSRFGEKLFF
V gene: TRBV27; J gene: TRBJ2-1; clone size: -; D gene: -; CDR3 DNA: TGTGCCAGCAGTTTTGCACCAATAGCAGAACTAAACAATGAGCAGTTCTTC; CDR3 protein: CASSFAPIAELNNEQFF
V gene: TRBV12-3/TRBV12-4; J gene: TRBJ2-2; clone size: many; D gene: -; CDR3 DNA: TGTGCCAGCAGTCTAGGTCGGGAGCTGTTTTTT; CDR3 protein: CASSLGRELFF
V gene: TRBV14; J gene: TRBJ2-5; clone size: many; D gene: TRBD2; CDR3 DNA: TGTGCCAGCAGCCCCTTAGCGGGAGGCCTTTCGAGGCAAGAGACCCAGTACTTC; CDR3 protein: CASSPLAGGLSRQETQYF
V gene: TRBV9; J gene: TRBJ2-7; clone size: many; D gene: TRBD1; CDR3 DNA: TGTGCCAGCAGCGTAGCCGAACAGGGGGGTAGTTTTATGGAAGAGCAGTACTTC; CDR3 protein: CASSVAEQGGSFMEEQYF
V gene: TRBV6-4; J gene: TRBJ1-1; clone size: few; D gene: -; CDR3 DNA: TGTGCCAGCAGTGACTCCGGTGCTTTCTTT; CDR3 protein: CASSDSGAFF
V gene: TRBV7-8; J gene: TRBJ2-1; clone size: many; D gene: -; CDR3 DNA: TGTGCCAGCAGCTTCGGGCTAGACGAGGATGAGCAGTTCTTC; CDR3 protein: CASSFGLDEDEQFF
V gene: TRBV20-1; J gene: TRBJ2-3; clone size: once; D gene: TRBD1; CDR3 DNA: TGCAATGCTAGAGAGTGGGACAGGAGTAGCACAGATACGCAGTATTTT; CDR3 protein: CNAREWDRSSTDTQYF
V gene: TRBV6-2/TRBV6-3; J gene: TRBJ2-1; clone size: many; D gene: TRBD2; CDR3 DNA: TGTGCCAGCAGCTTTTTAACTAGCGGCGATGAGCAGTTCTTC; CDR3 protein: CASSFLTSGDEQFF
V gene: TRBV24-1; J gene: TRBJ1-2; clone size: few; D gene: -; CDR3 DNA: TGTGCCACCAGTGATACCTCAGGGGTCGGCTACACCTTC; CDR3 protein: CATSDTSGVGYTF
V gene: TRBV7-2; J gene: TRBJ2-7; clone size: -; D gene: -; CDR3 DNA: TGTGCCAGCAGCTTAAACGGGGGACCGGCAGCCTACGAGCAGTACTTC; CDR3 protein: CASSLNGGPAAYEQYF
V gene: TRBV12-3/TRBV12-4; J gene: TRBJ2-7; clone size: many; D gene: -; CDR3 DNA: TGTGCCAGCAGTCGGGACGGTGCCTCCTACGAGCAGTACTTC; CDR3 protein: CASSRDGASYEQYF
V gene: TRBV15; J gene: TRBJ2-3; clone size: few; D gene: TRBD2; CDR3 DNA: TGTGCCACCAGCAAGGGGCGGGAGGCCGATACGCAGTATTTT; CDR3 protein: CATSKGREADTQYF
V gene: TRBV15; J gene: TRBJ2-2; clone size: many; D gene: -; CDR3 DNA: TGTGCCACCAGCAGAGATCGAAATAGCGGCGCACATTTCACCGGGGAGCTGTTTTTT; CDR3 protein: CATSRDRNSGAHFTGELFF
V gene: TRBV7-6; J gene: TRBJ2-7; clone size: many; D gene: -; CDR3 DNA: TGTGCCAGCAGACCCGATGGAGGGACCGAGCAGTACTTC; CDR3 protein: CASRPDGGTEQYF
V gene: TRBV5-1; J gene: TRBJ2-6; clone size: few; D gene: TRBD1; CDR3 DNA: TGCGCCAGCAGCACAGGGGGCGGTGGGGCCAACGTCCTGACTTTC; CDR3 protein: CASSTGGGGANVLTF
V gene: TRBV7-2; J gene: TRBJ1-1; clone size: -; D gene: -; CDR3 DNA: TGTGCCAGCAGGATCGACAGAAACACTGAAGCTTTCTTT; CDR3 protein: CASRIDRNTEAFF
V gene: TRBV20-1; J gene: TRBJ1-5; clone size: -; D gene: TRBD1; CDR3 DNA: TGCAGTGCTAGAGATCCGAGGGAAGGGGGCGATCAGCCCCAGCATTTT; CDR3 protein: CSARDPREGGDQPQHF
V gene: TRBV4-3; J gene: TRBJ2-7; clone size: many; D gene: -; CDR3 DNA: TGCGCCAGCAGCCAAGATCTACGGATCGGGGACGAGCAGTACTTC; CDR3 protein: CASSQDLRIGDEQYF
V gene: TRBV29-1; J gene: TRBJ2-3; clone size: -; D gene: TRBD1; CDR3 DNA: TGCAGCGTTGAGGGACAGCGCACAGATACGCAGTATTTT; CDR3 protein: CSVEGQRTDTQYF
V gene: TRBV12-3/TRBV12-4; J gene: TRBJ2-7; clone size: many; D gene: TRBD2; CDR3 DNA: TGTGCCAGCAGTTTATTCGGGGGGGTAGGGACCTACGAGCAGTACTTC; CDR3 protein: CASSLFGGVGTYEQYF
V gene: TRBV27; J gene: TRBJ1-1; clone size: -; D gene: TRBD1; CDR3 DNA: TGTGCCAGCAGCAGCTTAGGGGGCCTAGGCACTGAAGCTTTCTTT; CDR3 protein: CASSSLGGLGTEAFF
V gene: TRBV6-4; J gene: TRBJ2-2; clone size: many; D gene: -; CDR3 DNA: TGTGCCAGCAGTGATTGGGAAGCCGGGGAGCTGTTTTTT; CDR3 protein: CASSDWEAGELFF
V gene: TRBV7-2; J gene: TRBJ1-2; clone size: many; D gene: TRBD1; CDR3 DNA: TGTGCCAGCAGCTTAGGGGACAGGGGTGGCTACACCTTC; CDR3 protein: CASSLGDRGGYTF
V gene: TRBV7-6; J gene: TRBJ2-4; clone size: many; D gene: TRBD1; CDR3 DNA: TGTGCCAGCTCCCCAGGGGGCATTCAGTACTTC; CDR3 protein: CASSPGGIQYF
V gene: TRBV7-2; J gene: TRBJ2-5; clone size: many; D gene: -; CDR3 DNA: TGTGCCAGCAGCCCTAGGGTTGGGGAGACCCAGTACTTC; CDR3 protein: CASSPRVGETQYF
V gene: TRBV12-3/TRBV12-4; J gene: TRBJ2-3; clone size: many; D gene: -; CDR3 DNA: TGTGCCAGCAGTCCTGGGGGCGGGCAAGATACGCAGTATTTT; CDR3 protein: CASSPGGGQDTQYF
V gene: TRBV7-2; J gene: TRBJ2-1; clone size: -; D gene: TRBD2; CDR3 DNA: TGTGCCAGCTCCCGTGGGGGGGGGGAGGTCGGGCAGTTCTTC; CDR3 protein: CASSRGGGEVGQFF
V gene: TRBV5-4; J gene: TRBJ2-7; clone size: -; D gene: -; CDR3 DNA: TGTGCCAGCAGCTTGGTCGGTTCTGGGGAGTACTTC; CDR3 protein: CASSLVGSGEYF
V gene: TRBV6-1; J gene: TRBJ2-7; clone size: few; D gene: -; CDR3 DNA: TGTGCCAGCAGTCGTACGTGGGGGGAGCCAACCTACGAGCAGTACTTC; CDR3 protein: CASSRTWGEPTYEQYF